Sequencing of this TCR beta chain was carried out in a study of shared clonotypes between healthy human individuals. About this clone itself: The antigen remains unidentified.

Study-level points and caveats: Generation probability values for non-shared clonotypes were lower than those for clonotypes shared by all four donors.

Profiling relied on immunoSEQ multiplex PCR, and the TCRdb table lists in-frame clones only, not all of them. This sample yields roughly 2.5 million clones, of which around 90% are seen a single time; over 0.12% belongs to the top ten. The healthy adult donors were HIV-negative and reported no recent acute infections or vaccinations. CDR3 length: 16 amino acids. V gave up 3 bases and J gave up 5 bases; unmatched junction bases: 3. CDR1 and CDR2 (germline): LGHNA, YNFKEQ. The sequenced sample consisted of naive CD4+ T cells sorted from blood. Subset given: CD45RA+ positively selected. The J gene is TRBJ2-4, the V gene TRBV4-2, with TRBD2 matching over 14 bases. The origin of this receptor is a man aged 18 to 30 in good health. CDR3 sequence reads: CASSQGTSGGENIQYF. CDR3 sequence (DNA): TGTGCCAGCAGCCAGGGGACTAGCGGGGGAGAAAACATTCAGTACTTC.